This passage covers 3 T cell receptor beta chains from one sample sequenced in a study of T cells in Graves' hyperthyroidism and ophthalmopathy. The TCR beta CDR3 regions underwent amplification using RNA transcripts as the source. The HTBI primer set was used in a first-round RT-PCR of the TCR CDR3. TCRdb used MiXCR to reprocess the multiplex PCR reads, holding one entry per CDR3 protein. The top ten hold 35% to 45% of the sample, which has 250,000 to 300,000 distinct CDR3 sequences, roughly a fifth seen once. Material for sequencing was blood. The receptors were gathered from a man aged 45-60 years with Graves' ophthalmopathy.

This clonotype was observed at least ten times. The CDR3 DNA reads as TGTGCCAGCAGCGCCCCACATAGCAGCGACCCAGATACGCAGTATTTT. Translated: CASSAPHSSDPDTQYF. The chain links TRBV11-2 to TRBJ2-3; D not certain. This CDR3 comprises 16 residues. Trimming removed 5 bases at V and 4 bases at J, with 19 bases between. The V gene's germline CDR1 is SGHAT and CDR2 FQNNGV. The full variable domain, with the rest looked up from reference TRBV11-2 and TRBJ2-3, is EAGVAQSPRYKIIEKRQSVAFWCNPISGHATLYWYQQILGQGPKLLIQFQNNGVVDDSQLPKDRFSAERLKGVDSTLKIQPAKLEDSAVYLCASSAPHSSDPDTQYFGPGTRLTVL.

This clonotype occurred a few times. This chain joins TRBV18 and TRBJ2-1; 13 bases match TRBD2. J gave up 9 bases and V 3 bases, and 11 bases lay outside the gene matches. The CDR3 spans 17 residues. The germline gives CDR1 KGHSH, CDR2 LQKENI. CDR3 bases: TGTGCCAGCTCACCGGGAACCGGGACTAGCGGGATTGGTGAGCAGTTCTTC. Translation gives CASSPGTGTSGIGEQFF. Full variable domain (rest looked up from reference TRBV18 and TRBJ2-1): NAGVMQNPRHLVRRRGQEARLRCSPMKGHSHVYWYRQLPEEGLKFMVYLQKENIIDESGMPKERFSAEFPKEGPSILRIQQVVRGDSAAYFCASSPGTGTSGIGEQFFGPGTRLTVL.

The chain couples TRBV24-1 to TRBJ2-1; 7 bases are shared with TRBD1. CDR1 is KGHDR, CDR2 SFDVKD, per germline. The CDR3 is 14 residues long. V lost 3 bases, J lost 12 bases, and 10 bases stayed unmatched. The chain's CDR3 is CATSDPGQLRGQFF. In nucleotides, the CDR3 is TGTGCCACCAGTGATCCGGGACAGCTGAGAGGGCAGTTCTTC.